This T cell receptor (beta chain) was captured in a study of OX40 agonist ivuxolimab in advanced cancers. General study results and limits: At doses 0.1 to 3.0 mg/kg, CD4+ and CD8+ clones expanded. Expanded clones were, on average, more numerous in CD8+ T cells than in CD4+.

On this clone: Its specificity is not known.

CDR3 length equals 16 residues. Looked up from germline, CDR1 is KGHSH and CDR2 is LQKENI. V shed 2 bases and J shed 6 bases, with 20 bases lying between them. Assay: immunoSEQ multiplex PCR; the TCRdb copy retains only in-frame clones and omits some. The sample lists approximately 15,000 clones, around 75% occurring once. V and J are TRBV18 and TRBJ2-7, with a possible D match to TRBD1 (5 bases). This receptor was taken from an adult with an advanced solid tumor such as melanoma, head and neck, liver or kidney cancer. The sequencing here drew on CD4+ or CD8+ T cells sorted from blood, taken in a trial of the OX40 agonist ivuxolimab. The CDR3, as DNA: TGTGCCAGCTCACCAGATACTCGGACAAACATGGGCGAGCAGTACTTC. Amino acid sequence: CASSPDTRTNMGEQYF.